This TCR beta chain was sequenced during a study of T cells in Graves' hyperthyroidism and ophthalmopathy. Patients were aged 18 to 65, had disease duration under 2 months, and had newly diagnosed hyperthyroidism. Fresh 10 ml peripheral blood yielded PBMCs. The V end lost 2 bases, the J end lost 0 bases, and 7 bases lay between the germline ends. The V gene's germline CDR1 is SQVTM and CDR2 ANQGSEA. CDR3 length: 13 residues. This clonotype was observed at least ten times. Its specificity is unknown. Study outcomes and limitations: Ophthalmopathy was identified by the model a median around 6.9 months ahead of onset.

TCR beta CDR3 regions were amplified from RNA transcripts. In the first-round RT-PCR of the TCR CDR3, the HTBI primer set was used. Each CDR3 protein is one row after TCRdb ran MiXCR on the multiplex PCR reads. The sample lists fewer than 600,000 distinct CDR3 sequences, under 15% occurring once. The V and J genes are TRBV29-1 and TRBJ1-1; D is unclear. The specimen sequenced was blood. The sequence came from a woman aged 18 to 35 with Graves' hyperthyroidism. The CDR3, as DNA: TGCAGCGTTGAACAGAGAATGAACACTGAAGCTTTCTTT. Residues: CSVEQRMNTEAFF.